This T cell receptor (beta chain) was captured by sequencing in a study of T cells after yellow fever vaccination. In its sample, this clonotype was seen many times. The antigen remains undetermined. The study, taken as a whole, reports: Contamination by abundant bulk-population clonotypes could be present in FACS-sorted repertoires. The CD4 compartment and the CD8 compartment contained a small share of clonotypes in common.

Each CDR3 protein gets one entry after TCRdb re-called the 5' RACE reads with MiXCR. The sample has approximately 120,000 distinct CDR3 sequences, 7.4% seen once. This TCR derives from a man aged 18 to 30 who received the YFV17D yellow fever vaccine. Specimen: CD4+ T cells sorted from PBMCs, collected about 10 days after the first yellow fever vaccination.

CDR3 region: CASSSQVNLAKNIQYF. CDR3 bases: TGCGCCAGCAGCAGCCAGGTCAACTTAGCCAAAAACATTCAGTACTTC. The chain recombines TRBV4-3 with TRBJ2-4; D call uncertain. Per the germline V gene, CDR1 is LGHNA and CDR2 is YSLEER. The germline V and J ends were trimmed by 5 bases and 0 bases, with 14 bases remaining between them. The CDR3 is made up of 16 amino acids.